This T cell receptor (beta chain) was identified in a study of OX40 agonist ivuxolimab in advanced cancers. Study summary: Antecedent anti-PD-1, anti-PD-L1 or anti-CTLA-4 therapy was permissible, with 30% to 50% having received some.

The CDR3 is 13 amino acids. From germline, CDR1 is MNHEY and CDR2 SVGAGI. Trimming removed 5 bases from V and 7 bases from J, with 15 bases in between. Profiling relied on immunoSEQ multiplex PCR, and the TCRdb table lists in-frame clones only, not all of them. Of 150,000 to 190,000 clones in the sample, roughly 94% were seen once. This sequence was found in an adult with an advanced solid tumor such as melanoma, head and neck, liver or kidney cancer. The chain combines TRBV6-5 with TRBJ2-7; D may be TRBD2 (5 bases). The sequencing used CD4+ or CD8+ T cells sorted from blood, collected in a trial of the OX40 agonist ivuxolimab. CDR3 DNA: TGTGCCAGCAGTCGCGGGCTCAGTGGTGAGCAGTACTTC. Translation: CASSRGLSGEQYF.